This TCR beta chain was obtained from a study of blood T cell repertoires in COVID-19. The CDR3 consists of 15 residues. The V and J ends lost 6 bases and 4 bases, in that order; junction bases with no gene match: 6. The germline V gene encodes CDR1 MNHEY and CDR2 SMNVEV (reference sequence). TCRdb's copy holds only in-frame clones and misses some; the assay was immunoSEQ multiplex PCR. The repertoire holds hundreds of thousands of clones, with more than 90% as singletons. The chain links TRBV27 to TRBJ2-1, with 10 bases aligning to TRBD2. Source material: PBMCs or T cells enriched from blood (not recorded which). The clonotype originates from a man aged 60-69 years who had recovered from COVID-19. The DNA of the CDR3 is TGTGCCAGCAGACCTAGCGGGAGAGGATACAATGAGCAGTTCTTC. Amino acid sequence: CASRPSGRGYNEQFF.